The rows below give T cell receptor beta chains drawn from one sample of a study of cytomegalovirus exposure and HLA in healthy donors. The repertoire was sequenced with immunoSEQ multiplex PCR; TCRdb's copy has only in-frame clones and lacks some. The sample lists about 250,000 clones; under 80% were seen once. Sequenced sample: PBMCs. These receptors were taken from a female donor in good health and CMV-seronegative. CDR3s include the opening cysteine and the closing phenylalanine or tryptophan. A D gene is named only where the DNA matches it firmly. Not all rows give a size; the values are once, few, many and, for expanded clones, a class.

J: TRBJ2-5
D: .
size: .
V: TRBV2
CDR3: CASSVEKNQGETQYF
DNA: TGTGCCAGCAGTGTGGAGAAGAATCAGGGGGAGACCCAGTACTTC

J: TRBJ2-3
D: TRBD2
size: .
V: TRBV27
CDR3: CASSPHLTSADTQYF
DNA: TGTGCCAGCAGTCCCCACCTAACTAGCGCAGATACGCAGTATTTT

J: TRBJ2-7
D: .
size: .
V: TRBV6-1
CDR3: CASIPWRDGSYEQYF
DNA: TGTGCCAGCATTCCTTGGCGGGACGGATCCTACGAGCAGTACTTC

J: TRBJ2-3
D: TRBD2
size: .
V: TRBV19
CDR3: CASSETSPTDTQYF
DNA: TGTGCCAGTAGTGAGACTAGCCCCACAGATACGCAGTATTTT

J: TRBJ2-2
D: .
size: .
V: TRBV27
CDR3: CASSSLGQNTGELFF
DNA: TGTGCCAGCAGTTCCCTGGGACAGAACACCGGGGAGCTGTTTTTT

J: TRBJ2-5
D: TRBD2
size: .
V: TRBV25-1
CDR3: CASSEFHPLAEETQYF
DNA: TGTGCCAGCAGTGAATTCCACCCTCTAGCGGAAGAGACCCAGTACTTC

J: TRBJ2-1
D: TRBD1
size: few
V: TRBV11-2
CDR3: CASNGGQGVNEQFF
DNA: TGTGCCAGCAACGGAGGACAGGGGGTCAATGAGCAGTTCTTC

J: TRBJ2-1
D: TRBD1
size: .
V: TRBV18
CDR3: CASSPGQADNEQFF
DNA: TGTGCCAGCTCACCGGGACAGGCGGACAATGAGCAGTTCTTC

J: TRBJ1-1
D: .
size: .
V: TRBV6-5
CDR3: CASSEVAGTEAFF
DNA: TGTGCCAGCAGTGAGGTAGCCGGCACTGAAGCTTTCTTT

J: TRBJ2-3
D: TRBD2
size: few
V: TRBV11-3
CDR3: CASSLGGLAGSDTQYF
DNA: TGTGCCAGCAGCTTAGGCGGACTAGCGGGATCAGATACGCAGTATTTT

J: TRBJ2-1
D: TRBD2
size: few
V: TRBV6-1
CDR3: CASSEAHWLAVDNEQFF
DNA: TGTGCCAGCAGTGAAGCGCATTGGCTAGCGGTTGACAATGAGCAGTTCTTC

J: TRBJ2-3
D: .
size: .
V: TRBV19
CDR3: CASSNRLVTDTQYF
DNA: TGTGCCAGTAGTAATCGACTAGTCACAGATACGCAGTATTTT

J: TRBJ1-1
D: .
size: .
V: TRBV16
CDR3: CASSQVGRTEAFF
DNA: TGTGCCAGCAGCCAAGTTGGGCGCACTGAAGCTTTCTTT

J: TRBJ2-2
D: .
size: .
V: TRBV19
CDR3: CASRGRGRGAGELFF
DNA: TGTGCCAGTAGGGGGAGGGGGAGAGGGGCCGGGGAGCTGTTTTTT

J: TRBJ2-7
D: TRBD1
size: .
V: TRBV4-1
CDR3: CASSQSGGSSYEQYF
DNA: TGCGCCAGCAGCCAATCAGGGGGATCCTCTTACGAGCAGTACTTC

J: TRBJ2-1
D: .
size: .
V: TRBV5-1
CDR3: CASSLGNSEYNEQFF
DNA: TGCGCCAGCAGCCTGGGTAATAGCGAGTACAATGAGCAGTTCTTC

J: TRBJ2-5
D: .
size: .
V: TRBV28
CDR3: CASHETIETQYF
DNA: TGTGCCAGCCACGAAACAATAGAGACCCAGTACTTC

J: TRBJ2-4
D: TRBD1
size: .
V: TRBV7-8
CDR3: CASSFVGGNIQYF
DNA: TGTGCCAGCAGCTTCGTAGGGGGCAACATTCAGTACTTC

J: TRBJ1-1
D: .
size: .
V: TRBV4-1
CDR3: CASSQERSNTEAFF
DNA: TGCGCCAGCAGCCAAGAACGGAGTAACACTGAAGCTTTCTTT

J: TRBJ1-2
D: TRBD1
size: .
V: TRBV19
CDR3: CASIQVGQPNGYTF
DNA: TGTGCCAGTATTCAAGTGGGACAGCCAAATGGCTACACCTTC

J: TRBJ2-5
D: .
size: few
V: TRBV2
CDR3: CASSVGAFRGFQYF
DNA: TGTGCCAGCAGCGTAGGGGCGTTTAGGGGTTTCCAATACTTC

J: TRBJ1-2
D: .
size: .
V: TRBV27
CDR3: CASRKTGGNYGYTF
DNA: TGTGCCAGCCGAAAGACCGGGGGAAACTATGGCTACACCTTC

J: TRBJ1-2
D: .
size: few
V: TRBV15
CDR3: CATSRDAAVPGSYTF
DNA: TGTGCCACCAGCAGAGACGCGGCCGTTCCGGGGAGCTACACCTTC

J: TRBJ2-7
D: TRBD1
size: .
V: TRBV4-1
CDR3: CASSQTGGVSYEQYF
DNA: TGCGCCAGCAGTCAAACAGGGGGAGTTAGCTACGAGCAGTACTTC

J: TRBJ2-3
D: .
size: .
V: TRBV5-6
CDR3: CASSIRENTQYF
DNA: TGTGCCAGCAGCATCAGGGAAAATACGCAGTATTTT

J: TRBJ1-5
D: TRBD1
size: .
V: TRBV5-8
CDR3: CASSPGTGVSNQPQHF
DNA: TGTGCCAGCAGCCCGGGGACAGGGGTGAGCAATCAGCCCCAGCATTTT

J: TRBJ2-7
D: .
size: .
V: TRBV28
CDR3: CASSLGATYEQYF
DNA: TGTGCCAGCAGTTTAGGGGCAACCTACGAGCAGTACTTC

J: TRBJ1-5
D: TRBD1
size: few
V: TRBV7-2
CDR3: CASSRLTGGDQPQHF
DNA: TGTGCCAGCAGCCGTTTAACAGGGGGCGATCAGCCCCAGCATTTT

J: TRBJ2-1
D: .
size: few
V: TRBV2
CDR3: CASSLPPGEQFF
DNA: TGTGCCAGCTCGTTGCCTCCGGGTGAGCAGTTCTTC

J: TRBJ2-7
D: .
size: .
V: TRBV25-1
CDR3: CASSRGWDEQYF
DNA: TGTGCCAGCAGTCGAGGGTGGGACGAGCAGTACTTC

J: TRBJ2-4
D: TRBD2
size: .
V: TRBV19
CDR3: CASSIEAGSGSQYF
DNA: TGTGCCAGTAGTATAGAAGCGGGTAGCGGGAGTCAGTACTTC

J: TRBJ2-1
D: .
size: .
V: TRBV5-1
CDR3: CASFTGNEQFF
DNA: TGCGCCAGCTTTACGGGTAATGAGCAGTTCTTC

J: TRBJ2-2
D: TRBD2
size: .
V: TRBV9
CDR3: CASSGSFGGGRAFGELFF
DNA: TGTGCCAGCAGTGGATCTTTTGGGGGCGGGAGGGCCTTCGGGGAGCTGTTTTTT

J: TRBJ1-1
D: TRBD1
size: .
V: TRBV4-1
CDR3: CASSRISGTDTEAFF
DNA: TGCGCCAGCAGCCGGATATCTGGGACAGACACTGAAGCTTTCTTT

J: TRBJ2-2
D: .
size: .
V: TRBV7-3
CDR3: CASSPIGGELFF
DNA: TGTGCCAGCAGCCCAATCGGCGGGGAGCTGTTTTTT